This TCR beta chain was captured in a study of blood T cell repertoires in COVID-19. In the study overall: Whether acute or convalescent, the COVID-19 samples came from the United States, Italy and Spain. PBMCs, B-cell-depleted T cells, or T cells provided the cDNA or gDNA that made up the material.

Per the original data handling: Amplifying reference gene primers gave estimates of nucleated cell counts. TCRdb's copy holds only in-frame clones and misses some; the assay was immunoSEQ multiplex PCR. V and J calls and clone size are copied from that table; D and trimming were computed from the DNA. The sample consists of 130,000 or so clones, approximately 80% of them appearing once. Germline V gene sequence: CDR1 SEHNR, CDR2 FQNEAQ (reference sequence). The CDR3 length is 14 residues. Trimming removed 5 bases from V and 8 bases from J; junction bases left unmatched: 9. This chain links TRBV7-9 with TRBJ1-2; TRBD1 aligns across 9 bases. Specimen: peripheral blood. The receptor comes from a man in his fifties with acute or convalescent COVID-19. The CDR3 loop is CASSHGQGSGGYTF. CDR3 bases: TGTGCCAGCAGCCACGGACAGGGGAGTGGGGGCTACACCTTC. The full variable domain, in which reference TRBV7-9 and TRBJ1-2 provide the parts outside the CDR3, is DTGVSQNPRHKITKRGQNVTFRCDPISEHNRLYWYRQTLGQGPEFLTYFQNEAQLEKSRLLSDRFSAERPKGSFSTLEIQRTEQGDSAMYLCASSHGQGSGGYTFGSGTRLTVV.